This T cell receptor (beta chain) is from a study of T cell responses to AZD1222 COVID-19 vaccine. Broader study findings: Clonal diversity may have been underestimated in mostly white British donors. Researchers report vaccine-associated CD4 TCRs spanning spike, with dominance at 160-218 and 743-854. Increases in Spike-specific TCR breadth and depth were seen after two AZD1222 doses. In all cases, repertoires were sampled only after the peak T cell response.

The CDR3 runs 13 residues. V lost 3 bases and J lost 6, with 9 bases in between. Germline V CDR1 and CDR2: SGHRS, YFSETQ. Assay: immunoSEQ multiplex PCR; the TCRdb copy retains only in-frame clones and omits some. The sample lists more than 95,000 clones; 85% to 90% were seen once. Points on this clone: No antigen is known for it.

This chain links TRBV5-1 with TRBJ2-2, with D perhaps TRBD2 (6 bases). The TCR comes from an adult in good health. The starting material was peripheral blood, obtained on day 0 of AZD1222 vaccination. This CDR3 reads CASSSGTPGELFF. The CDR3 DNA reads TGCGCCAGCAGCTCCGGGACTCCCGGGGAGCTGTTTTTT.